A selection of T cell receptor beta chains follows, all from one sample in a study of cytomegalovirus exposure and HLA in healthy donors. Generated by immunoSEQ multiplex PCR, the TCRdb table keeps only in-frame clones and is missing some. Its listing shows 190,000 or so clones. Input material: PBMCs. Receptors originate from a boy aged 10-17 years in good health and CMV-seronegative. Each CDR3 is given without its conserved first and last residue. Each record gives: J gene, D gene, CDR3 length, V gene, CDR3 protein. D genes are given only for firm matches.

J gene: TRBJ1-5
D gene: NA
CDR3 length: 13
V gene: TRBV6-5
CDR3 protein: ASTPGQGRNQPQH

J gene: TRBJ1-1
D gene: NA
CDR3 length: 12
V gene: TRBV27
CDR3 protein: ASSLSVGGTEAF

J gene: TRBJ2-1
D gene: TRBD2
CDR3 length: 11
V gene: TRBV6-5
CDR3 protein: ATLAGGLNEQF

J gene: TRBJ1-6
D gene: NA
CDR3 length: 13
V gene: TRBV2
CDR3 protein: ATNPRTDLNSPLH

J gene: TRBJ1-1
D gene: NA
CDR3 length: 11
V gene: TRBV4-2
CDR3 protein: ASGRSLNTEAF

J gene: TRBJ2-1
D gene: NA
CDR3 length: 13
V gene: TRBV6-1
CDR3 protein: ASSERGGAYNEQF

J gene: TRBJ2-1
D gene: NA
CDR3 length: 15
V gene: TRBV7-3
CDR3 protein: ASSRFSGGGGRNEQF

J gene: TRBJ1-6
D gene: TRBD1
CDR3 length: 12
V gene: TRBV7-2
CDR3 protein: ASALGGSYTPLH

J gene: TRBJ2-1
D gene: TRBD2
CDR3 length: 14
V gene: TRBV7-9
CDR3 protein: ASSLVAGVTYNEQF

J gene: TRBJ2-1
D gene: TRBD2
CDR3 length: 13
V gene: TRBV4-1
CDR3 protein: ASSPGLAGEREQF

J gene: TRBJ1-2
D gene: NA
CDR3 length: 13
V gene: TRBV7-9
CDR3 protein: ASSHSQLNPYGYT

J gene: TRBJ1-4
D gene: TRBD1
CDR3 length: 15
V gene: TRBV23-1
CDR3 protein: ASKRTGGGATNEKLF

J gene: TRBJ1-1
D gene: NA
CDR3 length: 13
V gene: TRBV9
CDR3 protein: ASSVVGGRDTEAF

J gene: TRBJ2-2
D gene: TRBD1
CDR3 length: 13
V gene: TRBV7-9
CDR3 protein: ASSLQGANTGELF

J gene: TRBJ2-3
D gene: NA
CDR3 length: 14
V gene: TRBV11-2
CDR3 protein: ASSLVSIVGTDTQY